Listed below are T cell receptor beta chains from one sample, sequenced in a study of blood T cell repertoires in COVID-19. This table comes from immunoSEQ multiplex PCR, and its TCRdb copy is limited to in-frame clones, with some not included. Of about 110,000 clones in the sample, around 90% were seen once. Material for sequencing was peripheral blood. All receptors come from a woman in her forties or fifties with acute or convalescent COVID-19. Each CDR3 is given with its conserved first and last residue. A D gene is named only where the DNA matches it firmly. Not every row has a clone size; where given, it reads once, few, many or a size class.

v_call	d_call	clone_size	j_call	cdr3_aa	cdr3_nt
TRBV3-1/TRBV3-2	.	once	TRBJ2-1	CASSQAGLAVQFF	TGTGCCAGCAGCCAAGCCGGACTGGCGGTGCAGTTCTTC
TRBV19	.	.	TRBJ1-4	CASTAGATNEKLFF	TGTGCCAGTACCGCGGGGGCAACTAATGAAAAACTGTTTTTT
TRBV5-1	TRBD1	.	TRBJ2-5	CASSLAPTGIQETQYF	TGCGCCAGCAGCTTGGCACCGACAGGGATCCAAGAGACCCAGTACTTC
TRBV19	TRBD2	.	TRBJ2-1	CASSLSGTSGNNEQFF	TGTGCCAGTAGCTTATCAGGGACTAGCGGGAACAATGAGCAGTTCTTC
TRBV6-5	.	.	TRBJ1-5	CATLGFGSNQPQHF	TGTGCCACCCTTGGTTTTGGCAGCAATCAGCCCCAGCATTTT
TRBV5-5	TRBD1	.	TRBJ1-2	CASSLAPRDRNYGYTF	TGTGCCAGCAGCTTGGCCCCCCGGGACAGGAACTATGGCTACACCTTC
TRBV29-1	.	.	TRBJ2-3	CSVELGAGGDTQYF	TGCAGCGTTGAACTGGGCGCCGGGGGAGATACGCAGTATTTT
TRBV6-6	TRBD1	.	TRBJ1-6	CASKGQGNSPLHF	TGTGCCAGTAAGGGACAGGGTAATTCACCCCTCCACTTT
TRBV18	TRBD1	once	TRBJ1-2	CASSPGTGAAYGYTF	TGTGCCAGCTCACCAGGGACAGGGGCGGCCTATGGCTACACCTTC
TRBV11-3	.	.	TRBJ2-5	CASSLGGKQETQYF	TGTGCCAGCAGCTTAGGCGGGAAACAAGAGACCCAGTACTTC
TRBV24-1	.	.	TRBJ2-7	CATSEGGLVYEQYF	TGTGCCACCAGTGAGGGGGGACTGGTCTACGAGCAGTACTTC
TRBV6-5	TRBD1	.	TRBJ2-7	CASSSAGTGAYEQYF	TGTGCCAGCAGTTCCGCGGGGACAGGAGCCTACGAGCAGTACTTC
TRBV11-2	.	.	TRBJ2-7	CASSLGSGPRDEQYF	TGTGCCAGCAGCTTAGGGTCAGGCCCCAGGGACGAGCAGTACTTC
TRBV7-2	TRBD2	.	TRBJ2-3	CASSPLGLAGGPHTQYF	TGTGCCAGCAGCCCACTCGGACTAGCGGGAGGGCCACATACGCAGTATTTT
TRBV12-5	TRBD2	.	TRBJ2-1	CASGSGLAGVNEQFF	TGTGCTAGTGGTTCGGGACTAGCGGGAGTCAATGAGCAGTTCTTC
TRBV5-1	.	.	TRBJ1-6	CASSLELIYNSPLHF	TGCGCCAGCAGCTTGGAACTGATCTATAATTCACCCCTCCACTTT
TRBV6-6	TRBD1	.	TRBJ2-7	CASSYPGQAYEQYF	TGTGCCAGCAGTTACCCGGGACAGGCCTACGAGCAGTACTTC
TRBV19	TRBD1	.	TRBJ1-5	CASSLDRNQPQHF	TGTGCCAGTAGTTTGGACAGGAATCAGCCCCAGCATTTT
TRBV7-7	TRBD2	.	TRBJ2-5	CASSLKKTSGRTKGETQYF	TGTGCCAGCAGCCTCAAGAAGACTAGCGGGAGGACAAAGGGAGAGACCCAGTACTTC
TRBV28	.	.	TRBJ2-1	CASSHGYHYNEQFF	TGTGCCAGCAGTCACGGGTACCACTACAATGAGCAGTTCTTC
TRBV19	.	once	TRBJ1-5	CASRRLDSNQPQHF	TGTGCCAGTAGAAGGCTAGATAGCAATCAGCCCCAGCATTTT
TRBV28	.	.	TRBJ2-1	CASSYSSVYNEQFF	TGTGCCAGCAGTTACTCTAGCGTCTACAATGAGCAGTTCTTC
TRBV2	.	.	TRBJ2-3	CASSPLRSTDTQYF	TGTGCCAGCAGCCCCCTACGTAGCACAGATACGCAGTATTTT
TRBV18	.	.	TRBJ2-7	CASSPSYLTYEQYF	TGTGCCAGCTCACCATCCTACCTAACCTACGAGCAGTACTTC
TRBV19	TRBD1	.	TRBJ2-1	CASSIGQGVRNEQFF	TGTGCCAGTAGTATTGGGCAGGGGGTAAGGAATGAGCAGTTCTTC
TRBV11-2	TRBD1	.	TRBJ1-5	CASSQDRSQPQHF	TGTGCCAGCAGCCAGGACAGGTCCCAGCCCCAGCATTTT
TRBV7-6	TRBD2	.	TRBJ2-5	CASSAEKRGLAGGETQYF	TGTGCCAGCAGCGCGGAAAAAAGGGGACTAGCGGGAGGCGAGACCCAGTACTTC
TRBV7-6	TRBD2	.	TRBJ2-7	CASSPRGGYEQYF	TGTGCCAGCAGCCCGAGGGGAGGGTACGAGCAGTACTTC
TRBV7-2	.	.	TRBJ1-6	CASSLETGGSSPLHF	TGTGCCAGCAGCTTAGAGACCGGGGGTAGTTCACCCCTCCACTTT
TRBV12-3/TRBV12-4	.	.	TRBJ2-7	CASSFRAEQYF	TGTGCCAGCAGTTTCAGGGCAGAGCAGTACTTC
TRBV5-1	TRBD2	.	TRBJ2-2	CASSPTSGNTGELFF	TGCGCCAGCAGCCCAACTAGCGGGAACACCGGGGAGCTGTTTTTT
TRBV6-6	TRBD1	.	TRBJ2-3	CASRDGQGADTQYF	TGTGCCAGCAGGGATGGACAGGGAGCAGATACGCAGTATTTT
TRBV6-5	TRBD1	.	TRBJ2-1	CASSSRTGVDEQFF	TGTGCCAGCAGTTCCCGGACAGGGGTTGATGAGCAGTTCTTC
TRBV19	TRBD2	.	TRBJ2-1	CASTVGTSTYNEQFF	TGTGCCAGTACCGTTGGGACTAGCACCTACAATGAGCAGTTCTTC
TRBV5-1	TRBD1	.	TRBJ1-4	CASSPSGTGNEKLFF	TGCGCCAGCAGCCCCTCCGGGACAGGGAATGAAAAACTGTTTTTT
TRBV19	.	.	TRBJ1-2	CASSTRAGGYGYTF	TGTGCCAGTAGTACCCGGGCAGGAGGCTATGGCTACACCTTC
TRBV21-1	.	once	TRBJ2-7	CASSKGLAGGLGSYEQYF	TGTGCCAGCAGCAAAGGACTAGCGGGGGGATTAGGATCCTACGAGCAGTACTTC
TRBV5-1	.	.	TRBJ2-3	CASSKPKKEDTQYF	TGCGCCAGCAGCAAACCGAAAAAGGAGGATACGCAGTATTTT
TRBV5-1	TRBD1	once	TRBJ2-1	CASSSTGQGEHNEQFF	TGCGCCAGCAGCTCTACGGGACAGGGGGAGCACAATGAGCAGTTCTTC
TRBV24-1	.	.	TRBJ2-5	CATSLRGNETQYF	TGTGCCACCAGTCTTCGGGGTAACGAGACCCAGTACTTC
TRBV24-1	TRBD2	.	TRBJ2-3	CATSDSGTSGIHRYAQYF	TGTGCCACCAGTGATTCCGGGACTAGCGGGATTCACAGATACGCGCAGTATTTT
TRBV28	.	once	TRBJ1-5	CASSLSQGRNQPQHF	TGTGCCAGCAGTTTGAGTCAGGGGCGTAATCAGCCCCAGCATTTT
TRBV3-1/TRBV3-2	TRBD2	once	TRBJ2-1	CASSQELEGTRMNEQFF	TGTGCCAGCAGCCAAGAACTGGAGGGGACTAGGATGAATGAGCAGTTCTTC
TRBV5-1	.	.	TRBJ2-3	CASSLVAGRIDTQYF	TGCGCCAGCAGCTTGGTGGCGGGGAGAATAGATACGCAGTATTTT
TRBV20-1	.	.	TRBJ2-5	CSARIRETQYF	TGCAGCGCTAGGATACGGGAGACCCAGTACTTC
TRBV30	TRBD1	once	TRBJ2-7	CAWRRGQGNHEQYF	TGTGCCTGGCGTCGGGGACAGGGGAACCACGAGCAGTACTTC
TRBV3-1/TRBV3-2	.	.	TRBJ1-4	CASSPLWTEGKLFF	TGTGCCAGCAGCCCTTTGTGGACAGAGGGAAAACTGTTTTTT
TRBV4-2	.	.	TRBJ1-4	CASTPALGEKLFF	TGTGCCAGCACCCCCGCCCTCGGGGAAAAACTGTTTTTT
TRBV12-3/TRBV12-4	.	.	TRBJ2-7	CASSGGGIYEQYF	TGTGCCAGCAGTGGTGGAGGGATCTACGAGCAGTACTTC
TRBV4-1	.	.	TRBJ2-5	CASSPVGHVQETQYF	TGCGCCAGCAGCCCCGTCGGACACGTCCAAGAGACCCAGTACTTC
TRBV7-8	.	.	TRBJ2-2	CASTFDPGANTGELFF	TGTGCCAGCACCTTCGATCCGGGAGCGAACACCGGGGAGCTGTTTTTT
TRBV5-6	TRBD2	.	TRBJ2-7	CASSLLAGAVQYF	TGTGCCAGCAGCTTGTTAGCGGGAGCGGTGCAGTACTTC
TRBV21-1	.	.	TRBJ1-1	CASSPNSTGHADTEAFF	TGTGCCAGCAGCCCAAATTCAACAGGCCACGCAGACACTGAAGCTTTCTTT
TRBV5-6	TRBD1	.	TRBJ1-2	CASSLRTGSYGYTF	TGTGCCAGCAGCTTGCGGACAGGGTCCTATGGCTACACCTTC
TRBV10-2	TRBD1	.	TRBJ2-2	CASIQQGSTGELFF	TGCGCCAGCATCCAACAGGGGAGCACCGGGGAGCTGTTTTTT